This T cell receptor beta chain was captured by sequencing in a study of Tregs in tolerant kidney transplant recipients. Overall study results and limits: Changing PCR primers prevented nucleotide comparison between some patients' samples. Few patients were studied, so findings need validation in larger groups.

This CDR3 is 16 amino acids long. Germline-derived CDR1 and CDR2 are SGDLS and YYNGEE. Trimming took 4 bases from V and 6 from J; bases not matched to a gene: 4. Points on this clone: Its antigen is unidentified.

The nonmyeloablative bone marrow transplants came from related graft donors, with transient mixed chimerism. CD4+CD25+CD127- Tregs, CD4+CD25- non-Tregs, CD4 and CD8 cells were sorted. Produced via immunoSEQ multiplex PCR; TCRdb's table is partial and in-frame only. The sample consists of tens of thousands of clones, 87% of them appearing once. J is TRBJ2-2 and V is TRBV9; 15 bases line up with TRBD2. The receptor comes from a human patient who received a combined kidney and bone marrow transplant. Some T cells may have originated in the graft donor. Here the sequenced sample was CD4+ T cells from blood (PBMCs), taken 6 months after the transplant. The CDR3 bases are TGTGCCAGCAGCTCAGGACTAGCGGGGGGGGCCGGGGAGCTGTTTTTT. Its translation is CASSSGLAGGAGELFF.